This record concerns one T cell receptor (beta chain) sequence. This clonotype was detected ten times or more. The specificity of this receptor is unknown. No much larger clonotype is one base removed from it; base qualities were not supplied. cDNA was synthesized by template-switch 5'RACE using a primer with a 10-nucleotide random unique molecular identifier that tagged each TCR transcript. Every sequencing run covered 15-18 subjects and yielded more than 200 million TCR-beta sequences. The RNeasy kit was used to extract total RNA. The KAPA Real-time Library Amplification kit was used to amplify TCR-beta VDJ regions with primers targeting the TCR constant region and the 5'RACE anchor. Sample indexes and Illumina adaptors were added in a first PCR, after which library yield was increased in a second PCR. After Ampure bead purification, the roughly 650 bp TCR product was size-selected on a 2% E-gel SizeSelection system. Library quality was checked on a Bioanalyzer, concentration was measured with Qubit, and libraries were quantified with the Kapa Library Quantification kit before pooling. Paired-end 2 x 150 bp sequencing of the libraries was performed on an Illumina HiSeq 2500. To increase sequence diversity, about 23-30% phiX was spiked into each library pool. The study's processing was this. Quality-filtered reads were processed with the UMI-based MiGEC pipeline, which removed over 80% of raw TCR sequences during error correction. VDJ genes were aligned to IMGT germline references, and each clonotype was defined by a unique CDR3 amino acid sequence together with V-J genes. Clonal expansion, Shannon diversity and CDR3 relatedness (CalcPairwiseDistances, ClusterSamples) were evaluated with VDJtools, and phylogenetic trees were built with CLCbio workbench. Expanded clones were defined as having at least 8 unique UMIs, based on coefficient-of-variation modelling across technical triplicates. The raw public reads went through TCRdb reprocessing: fastp at Q25, MiXCR clone calling, in-frame beta chains kept. Duplicate CDR3 protein sequences are folded into a single record with the most common DNA and genes. For this entry, the V and J calls and clone size follow TCRdb and not the study's own pipeline. The sample table holds about 66,000 distinct CDR3 sequences, of which roughly 4.4% were seen once. The top ten constitute 2% to 2.5% of the sample.

The sample is drawn from a study of neurological immune-mediated disorders (dated by TCRdb to about 2019). About the full investigation: Among the approximately 35 multiple sclerosis patients, relapsing-remitting MS accounted for some 30 and secondary progressive MS accounted for 3. The study compared peripheral blood TCR-beta repertoires of HTLV-I-associated myelopathy (HAM/TSP) patients, multiple sclerosis patients and healthy controls using UMI-based sequencing. The 106 TCR-beta libraries covered PBMC samples along with longitudinal samples, technical triplicates, and paired sorted CD4+ and CD8+ T-cell subsets. The cohort comprised roughly 65 subjects: some 15 HAM/TSP patients, around 35 multiple sclerosis patients and 20 or so healthy controls. Summary of the overall study and its limitations: No clinical or MRI features were associated with the MS cluster, and the authors said that larger cohorts are needed. In phylogenetic analysis, the repertoires of 18 of 34 MS patients grouped into a cluster of related CDR3 sequences, which suggests a possible signature at the repertoire level. No identical CDR3 amino acid sequences were shared among expanded clones across subjects, suggesting private TCR-beta repertoires in all groups. TCR clonal expansion was highest in HAM/TSP patients and lowest in MS patients, with MS patients falling below even healthy controls.

For the unsorted PBMC libraries, 2 million PBMCs were stored in RNAlater at -80 degrees C until RNA extraction and were used to generate the libraries. Multiple sclerosis patients were enrolled in a US clinical protocol under which disease progression was evaluated by magnetic resonance imaging. Peripheral blood was subjected to Ficoll-Hypaque density gradient centrifugation to isolate PBMCs, which were then cryopreserved in liquid nitrogen. This sequence originates from a woman in her 70s with multiple sclerosis. The sequenced sample consisted of PBMCs.

The DNA reads TGCGCCAGCAACCTGGTTGGAGGGAAGAGAACAGATACGCAGTATTTT. Protein translation: CASNLVGGKRTDTQYF. The rearranged segments are TRBV5-1 and TRBJ2-3; TRBD2 is possibly the D segment (6 matching bases). As encoded in the germline V gene, CDR1 is SGHRS while CDR2 is YFSETQ. The germline ends are 20 bases apart after V is trimmed by 6 bases and J by 3 bases. Counted from cysteine to phenylalanine, this CDR3 has 16 amino acids. The sequence is cut down to CDR3 DNA, 48 bases in frame from base 1.